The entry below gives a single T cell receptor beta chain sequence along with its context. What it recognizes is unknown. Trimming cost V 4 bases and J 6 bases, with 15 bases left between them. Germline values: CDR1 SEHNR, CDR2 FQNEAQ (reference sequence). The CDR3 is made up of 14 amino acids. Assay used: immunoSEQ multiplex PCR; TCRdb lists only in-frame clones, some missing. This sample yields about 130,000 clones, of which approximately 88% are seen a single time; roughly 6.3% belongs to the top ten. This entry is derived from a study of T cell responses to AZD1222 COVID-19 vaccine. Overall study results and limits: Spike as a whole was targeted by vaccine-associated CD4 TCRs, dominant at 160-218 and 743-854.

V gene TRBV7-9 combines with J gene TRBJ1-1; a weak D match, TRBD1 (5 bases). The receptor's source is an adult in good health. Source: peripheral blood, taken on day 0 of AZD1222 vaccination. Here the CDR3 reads CASSSIGDLAEAFF. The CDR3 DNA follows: TGTGCCAGCAGCTCGATAGGGGACCTCGCTGAAGCTTTCTTT.